This TCR beta chain emerged from a study of blood T cell repertoires in COVID-19 (dated by TCRdb to 2020 to 2022). Background for the entire study: The collaborator samples originated in the United States, Italy and Spain and spanned the acute and convalescent phases of COVID-19. The prospective study material was composed of cDNA or gDNA derived from T cells, B-cell-depleted T cells, or PBMCs. Subjects who had been exposed to COVID-19, were actively infected with it, or had recovered from it provided the deeply sampled blood TCRbeta repertoires that made up the dataset. The repertoires were released in a freely available public database intended as a resource for research on the immune response to SARS-CoV-2. The samples were drawn from two sources: the first 160 participants of the ongoing ImmuneRACE study, and 1,000 to 1,500 subjects contributed by 6 global collaborators. A de-identified subject ID, COVID-19 status, age in years and sex were almost always included in the sample metadata. Where HLA class I and class II types were available, the types were taken from metadata supplied by the sample provider, not from assay-based typing.

The collaborating institutions used their own protocols to collect whole blood in K2EDTA tubes. Collaborator samples were shipped for TCRbeta analysis as frozen whole blood, isolated PBMCs, or DNA extracted from either sample type. The germline V gene supplies CDR1 MDHEN and CDR2 SYDVKM. The germline ends are 16 bases apart after V is trimmed by 2 bases and J by 2 bases. The cysteine opens and the phenylalanine closes a CDR3 of 17 amino acids. The read is trimmed to its CDR3 DNA, 51 bases read in frame from base 1. TCRbeta CDR3 regions were amplified from genomic DNA by means of the immunoSEQ Assay, a bias-controlled multiplex PCR. The authors' pipeline ran thus. The number of nucleated cells in each sample was estimated from the amplification of reference gene primers within the assay. Sequence reads were collapsed and filtered to measure the absolute abundance of every unique TCRbeta CDR3 rearrangement. For each sample, productive Simpson clonality was calculated as the square root of Simpson's diversity index over productive rearrangements. TCRdb holds this immuneACCESS table with in-frame rearrangements only. Some clones are missing; in checked studies, unresolved V genes explain under half, and the rest has no known cause. V and J calls and clone size come straight from that table; D and trimming were deduced from the DNA. Within this sample are tens of thousands of clones, with about 91% of them counted one time only. In total, the top ten clones hold approximately 3% of the sample.

What the study reported, not specific to this receptor: The amount of clinical and demographic metadata varied by source and participant and was provided uncurated.

Of note for this clone: Its antigen target is currently unknown. Base-call qualities are not available, and no considerably larger clone is one nucleotide away.

Sequencing was done on a sample of peripheral blood. This receptor was identified in a man aged 50-59 years with acute or convalescent COVID-19. This chain is built from TRBV28 and TRBJ1-5; no confident D gene assignment can be made. For the CDR3, the sequence is CASSLGSGVRGNQPQHF. The DNA reads as follows: TGTGCCAGCAGTTTAGGGTCCGGGGTTCGCGGCAATCAGCCCCAGCATTTT.